The next 26 T cell receptor beta chains were all read from a single sample in a study of cytomegalovirus exposure and HLA in healthy donors. The PCR contained 60 Vbeta and 13 Jbeta primers. Here immunoSEQ multiplex PCR was the method, and the copy in TCRdb shows in-frame clones only, minus some. The table shows some 140,000 clones, with under 80% occurring only once. Sequenced: PBMCs. These receptors were taken from a woman aged 50 to 60 in good health and CMV-seropositive.

The chain uses TRBV5-4 and TRBJ2-7, with D unresolved. Per germline, CDR1 SGHNT and CDR2 YYREEE (reference sequence). V dropped 4 bases and J dropped 4 bases, with 12 bases sitting between them. This CDR3 contains 13 residues. This CDR3 reads CASSRDPVYEQYF. CDR3 in DNA: TGTGCCAGCAGCCGTGATCCGGTGTACGAGCAGTACTTC.

The J gene is TRBJ1-5, the V gene TRBV6-5; TRBD1 matches at 7 bases. Germline lookup yields CDR1 MNHEY and CDR2 SVGAGI. The trim removed 4 bases at V and 2 bases at J, leaving 5 bases unmatched. CDR3 size: 15 residues. CDR3 DNA sequence: TGTGCCAGCAGTTTAAACAGGGGTGGCAATCAGCCCCAGCATTTT. Its translation: CASSLNRGGNQPQHF.

This clone turned up a few times. Mismatch with germline at one junction end may stem from a read error. The chain recombines TRBV7-7 with TRBJ2-1; D is perhaps TRBD1 (7 bases). Germline CDR1 reads SSHAT; CDR2 reads FNYEAQ (reference sequence). The CDR3 has 16 amino acids. The CDR3 spells CASSLRQGGPYNEQFF. CDR3 bases: TGTGCTAGCAGCCTTCGACAGGGAGGCCCCTACAATGAGCAGTTCTTC.

The chain uses TRBV28 and TRBJ1-5; a possible D gene is TRBD1 (6 bases). Germline assignment: CDR1 MDHEN and CDR2 SYDVKM. The CDR3 contains 15 residues. V lost 6 bases and J lost 7, with 19 bases in between. The DNA for the CDR3 is TGTGCCAGCAGAATCCCTCAGGGAGGGGGACAGCCCCAGCATTTT. Translated, it gives CASRIPQGGGQPQHF.

V usage is TRBV7-6 and J usage is TRBJ2-7; maybe TRBD2 (5 bases). Germline CDR1 and CDR2: SGHVS and FNYEAQ. Trimming cost V 1 base and J 6 bases, with 13 bases left between them. The CDR3 spans 14 residues. The CDR3 loop is CASSLGLGEGEQYF. CDR3 DNA sequence: TGTGCCAGCAGCTTAGGGCTGGGCGAGGGCGAGCAGTACTTC.

The chain is built from TRBV5-1 and TRBJ2-7, with D perhaps matching TRBD2 (6 bases). Germline assignment: CDR1 SGHRS and CDR2 YFSETQ. This CDR3 is built from 14 residues. V dropped 0 bases and J dropped 5 bases, with 12 bases sitting between them. The CDR3 region has the DNA TGCGCCAGCAGCTTGGAGTACGGGGGAGACGAGCAGTACTTC. Its protein product is CASSLEYGGDEQYF.

This clone came up once. This sequence joins TRBV29-1 and TRBJ2-3, with 12 bases identical to TRBD2. Germline V gene lookup returns CDR1 SQVTM and CDR2 ANQGSEA. The CDR3 is made up of 16 amino acids. V trimming: 6 bases; J trimming: 3 bases; junction bases outside the gene matches: 10. The CDR3 DNA is TGCAGCGTAGGGGGGCTAGCGGGGGGGCAGACAGATACGCAGTATTTT. The encoded protein is CSVGGLAGGQTDTQYF.

The rearrangement uses TRBV29-1 and TRBJ1-4; D gene unclear. Looked up from germline, CDR1 is SQVTM and CDR2 is ANQGSEA. Trimming cost V 0 bases and J 4 bases, with 9 bases left between them. The CDR3 has 14 amino acids. CDR3 nucleotides: TGCAGCGTTGAAGATCTGGGCTATAATGAAAAACTGTTTTTT. It encodes CSVEDLGYNEKLFF.

The rearrangement joins TRBV15 to TRBJ1-4; D not certain. CDR1 and CDR2 from the germline V gene are LNHNV and YYDKDF (reference sequence). This CDR3 spans 15 amino acids. V lost 1 base to trimming and J lost 7 bases, with 13 bases between them. Here the CDR3 reads CATSRVGRAAEKLFF. CDR3 in DNA: TGTGCCACCAGCAGAGTAGGGCGGGCTGCTGAAAAACTGTTTTTT. Filled out from reference TRBV15 and TRBJ1-4, the complete variable domain reads DAMVIQNPRYQVTQFGKPVTLSCSQTLNHNVMYWYQQKSSQAPKLLFHYYDKDFNNEADTPDNFQSRRPNTSFCFLDIRSPGLGDTAMYLCATSRVGRAAEKLFFGSGTQLSVL.

The rearrangement joins TRBV27 to TRBJ2-5, with 15 bases identical to TRBD2. The CDR3 sequence is 16 residues long. V lost 0 bases and J lost 9; bases outside the gene matches: 5. Germline CDR1 and CDR2: MNHEY and SMNVEV (reference sequence). The CDR3 here is CASSLSGGLAGGPQYF. In DNA form, the CDR3 reads TGTGCCAGCAGTTTATCGGGAGGACTAGCGGGGGGGCCCCAGTACTTC.

The rearrangement joins TRBV29-1 to TRBJ1-4, with 9 bases aligning to TRBD1. Looked up from germline, CDR1 is SQVTM and CDR2 is ANQGSEA. Germline trimming cut 7 bases from V and 8 bases from J; bases unmatched to any gene: 5. The CDR3 is 12 residues long. Written as DNA, the CDR3 is TGCAGCGCTAAGACAGGGGGAGAAAAACTGTTTTTT. It is translated as CSAKTGGEKLFF.

The chain links TRBV7-2 to TRBJ2-5; no definite D call. Trimming took 0 bases from V and 0 from J, leaving 5 bases between them. The CDR3 is 14 residues long. Per germline, CDR1 SGHTA and CDR2 FQGNSA. The CDR3 loop reads CASSLAGYQETQYF. In nucleotides, the CDR3 is TGTGCCAGCAGCTTAGCGGGCTACCAAGAGACCCAGTACTTC.

The chain recombines TRBV7-2 with TRBJ2-3, with D tentatively TRBD2 (6 bases). From germline, CDR1 is SGHTA and CDR2 FQGNSA. V shed 1 base and J shed 0 bases, with 8 bases lying between them. The CDR3 consists of 15 residues. In DNA form, the CDR3 reads TGTGCCAGCAGCTTAGTCCGGGGGAGCACAGATACGCAGTATTTT. It is translated as CASSLVRGSTDTQYF. Variable domain in full (rest from reference TRBV7-2 and TRBJ2-3): GAGVSQSPSNKVTEKGKDVELRCDPISGHTALYWYRQSLGQGLEFLIYFQGNSAPDKSGLPSDRFSAERTGGSVSTLTIQRTQQEDSAVYLCASSLVRGSTDTQYFGPGTRLTVL.

The chain has TRBV9 and TRBJ2-2; D call uncertain. The CDR3 length is 15 residues. Trimming removed 4 bases from V and 6 bases from J, with 16 bases in between. In germline, CDR1 is SGDLS, CDR2 YYNGEE. For the CDR3, the DNA is TGTGCCAGCAGCCGCGACCAGTCGGGTCCCGGGGAGCTGTTTTTT. It is translated as CASSRDQSGPGELFF. The variable domain in full, completed from reference TRBV9 and TRBJ2-2, reads DSGVTQTPKHLITATGQRVTLRCSPRSGDLSVYWYQQSLDQGLQFLIQYYNGEERAKGNILERFSAQQFPDLHSELNLSSLELGDSALYFCASSRDQSGPGELFFGEGSRLTVL.

This chain links TRBV7-9 with TRBJ2-7, with D perhaps matching TRBD2 (5 bases). The CDR3 extends over 14 amino acids. Germline V gives CDR1 SEHNR, CDR2 FQNEAQ (reference sequence). Trimming pared 5 bases from V and 6 bases from J, leaving 17 bases between. The CDR3 here is CASSLTRSPSEQYF. The CDR3 DNA reads TGTGCCAGCAGCCTCACTAGATCCCCCTCCGAGCAGTACTTC.

This clone was seen more than once but under ten times. V and J are TRBV4-2 and TRBJ2-7, with D possibly being TRBD1 (5 bases). CDR3 length: 16 amino acids. CDR1 LGHNA and CDR2 YNFKEQ come from the germline V gene. Trimming took off 1 base at V and 3 bases at J, with 16 bases between the two ends. This CDR3 is CASSQGNPDDSYEQYF. The CDR3, as DNA: TGTGCCAGCAGCCAAGGGAACCCTGACGACAGCTACGAGCAGTACTTC.

This clone was recorded only once. This chain connects TRBV19 to TRBJ2-2, with D possibly being TRBD1 (7 bases). V shed 5 bases and J shed 6 bases, with 13 bases lying between them. Germline V lookup: CDR1 LNHDA, CDR2 SQIVND (reference sequence). There are 14 residues in the CDR3. CDR3 sequence: CASSRQGGPGELFF. The CDR3 region has the DNA TGTGCCAGTAGTCGACAGGGAGGCCCCGGGGAGCTGTTTTTT.

The sample holds a few counts of this clone. The V and J genes are TRBV11-3 and TRBJ2-7, with a weak D call TRBD1 (5 bases). Germline V lookup: CDR1 SGHNT, CDR2 YENEEA. This CDR3 spans 15 amino acids. Trimming left V 1 base short and J 3 bases short, with 13 bases between. The CDR3 DNA reads as TGTGCCAGCAGCTTAGGGCCAGGGATGAACTACGAGCAGTACTTC. This sequence encodes CASSLGPGMNYEQYF.

V usage is TRBV6-1 and J usage is TRBJ1-4; 7 bases match TRBD1. The length of the CDR3 is 15 residues. CDR1 and CDR2 (germline): MNHNS, SASEGT. Trimming cost V 0 bases and J 7 bases; bases outside gene matches: 5. CDR3 nucleotides: TGTGCCAGCAGTGAAGCGGCAGGGGGTGGTGAAAAACTGTTTTTT. Residues: CASSEAAGGGEKLFF.

This chain joins TRBV6-6 and TRBJ2-3; 9 positions match TRBD2. Germline CDR1 is MNHNY and CDR2 is SVGAGI (reference sequence). V shed 2 bases, J shed 5 bases, and the junction held 8 bases outside the gene matches. The CDR3 loop spans 16 amino acids. CDR3 region: CASSYKIAGAEDTQYF. The CDR3 DNA reads TGTGCCAGCAGTTACAAAATAGCGGGGGCAGAAGATACGCAGTATTTT.

The chain uses TRBV9 and TRBJ2-1; possible D gene TRBD1, 6 bases. The CDR3 contains 15 residues. Germline CDR1 is SGDLS and CDR2 is YYNGEE. The ends were cut back, 0 bases at V and 2 bases at J, with 9 bases in the middle. This CDR3 is CASSVDGQTYNEQFF. In DNA form, the CDR3 reads TGTGCCAGCAGCGTAGACGGACAGACCTACAATGAGCAGTTCTTC.

The gene calls are TRBV30 and TRBJ1-5; the match to TRBD1 covers 8 bases. Looked up from germline, CDR1 is GTSNPN and CDR2 is SVGIG (reference sequence). J was trimmed by 7 bases and V by 5 bases; bases with no gene match: 4. CDR3 length: 12 amino acids. The CDR3 DNA is TGTGCCTGGGCCCACAGGGGGCAGCCCCAGCATTTT. This codes for CAWAHRGQPQHF.

The chain employs TRBV5-1 and TRBJ2-1; D is possibly TRBD2 (6 bases). The CDR3 runs to 16 residues. Germline V lookup: CDR1 SGHRS, CDR2 YFSETQ. Trimming shortened V by 0 bases and J by 2 bases, and 12 bases separated the two germline ends. The DNA for the CDR3 is TGCGCCAGCAGCTTGGAGGGCGGGAACACCTACAATGAGCAGTTCTTC. It yields the protein CASSLEGGNTYNEQFF.

This clone came up once. This chain joins TRBV6-5 and TRBJ1-1; D not certain. The CDR3 runs to 14 residues. Per the germline V gene, CDR1 is MNHEY and CDR2 is SVGAGI. V gave up 2 bases and J gave up 8 bases, with 15 bases separating them. The DNA for the CDR3 is TGTGCCAGCAGTTACGTCGGCGGGCCTCAAGAAGCTTTCTTT. This encodes CASSYVGGPQEAFF.

The chain is built from TRBV7-2 and TRBJ1-6; D may be TRBD1 (5 bases). The V end lost 0 bases, the J end lost 0 bases, and 9 bases lay between the germline ends. CDR1 and CDR2 from the germline V gene are SGHTA and FQGNSA. The CDR3 loop spans 17 amino acids. The CDR3 bases are TGTGCCAGCAGCTTAGCACAGGCTAGCTCCTATAATTCACCCCTCCACTTT. It specifies CASSLAQASSYNSPLHF.

The chain carries TRBV6-5 and TRBJ2-7; D is undetermined. CDR3 length: 13 residues. The germline V gene encodes CDR1 MNHEY and CDR2 SVGAGI. V lost 2 bases, J lost 6 bases, and 11 bases lay in between. CDR3 coding DNA: TGTGCCAGCAGTTACCCAAGTACAAGCGAGCAGTACTTC. Translation gives CASSYPSTSEQYF.